Each of the 19 T cell receptor beta chains below was sequenced from the same sample in a study of blood T cell repertoires in COVID-19. The assay was immunoSEQ multiplex PCR, and TCRdb's table has in-frame clones only and misses some. The table records 150,000 to 200,000 clones, approximately 82% of them present only once. Sequenced input: PBMCs or T cells enriched from blood (not recorded which). Source of these receptors: a woman between 50 and 59 years old in a cohort exposed to, infected with or recovered from COVID-19 (not recorded which).

This clone was observed once. The chain couples TRBV9 to TRBJ1-5; D gene unclear. CDR3 size: 15 residues. Trimming left V 0 bases short and J 1 base short, with 8 bases between. Germline lookup yields CDR1 SGDLS and CDR2 YYNGEE. Written as DNA, the CDR3 is TGTGCCAGCAGCGTAGAACCGGGGAGCAATCAGCCCCAGCATTTT. This gives the protein CASSVEPGSNQPQHF. The full variable domain, its missing parts supplied by reference TRBV9 and TRBJ1-5, is DSGVTQTPKHLITATGQRVTLRCSPRSGDLSVYWYQQSLDQGLQFLIQYYNGEERAKGNILERFSAQQFPDLHSELNLSSLELGDSALYFCASSVEPGSNQPQHFGDGTRLSIL.

V gene TRBV4-1 combines with J gene TRBJ2-3; 9 bases are a match to TRBD1. V shed 1 base, J shed 1 base, and the junction held 9 bases outside the gene matches. The CDR3 totals 18 residues. Per the germline V gene, CDR1 is MGHRA and CDR2 is YSYEKL. The CDR3 bases are TGCGCCAGCAGCCAAGGAGGGGTGAGGGACAGGGGCACAGATACGCAGTATTTT. It is translated as CASSQGGVRDRGTDTQYF.

The chain joins TRBV29-1 to TRBJ1-1; 8 nucleotides match TRBD1. CDR1 is SQVTM and CDR2 is ANQGSEA in the germline V gene. The CDR3 runs to 13 residues. The ends lost 3 bases at V and 8 bases at J; junction bases unmatched: 8. CDR3 residues: CSVDDPDRVEAFF. DNA for the CDR3: TGCAGCGTTGATGATCCGGACAGGGTGGAAGCTTTCTTT.

This chain joins TRBV3-1 (or the pseudogene TRBV3-2) and TRBJ2-7; D perhaps matches TRBD2 (6 bases). Deletions cut 0 bases from V and 7 bases from J, with 16 bases between. Per the germline V gene, CDR1 is LGHDT and CDR2 is YNNKEL (reference sequence). This CDR3 region has 15 residues. The DNA for the CDR3 is TGTGCCAGCAGCCAAGATGGCCAGGGAGGTCGGGAGCAGTACTTC. Protein: CASSQDGQGGREQYF.

V gene TRBV7-9 combines with J gene TRBJ2-1; 10 nucleotides agree with TRBD2. J was trimmed by 5 bases and V by 0 bases; bases with no gene match: 10. Germline assignment: CDR1 SEHNR and CDR2 FQNEAQ (reference sequence). The CDR3 consists of 18 residues. CDR3 sequence reads: CASSLAAVGLAVNNEQFF. The CDR3 DNA reads as TGTGCCAGCAGCTTAGCCGCGGTAGGACTAGCGGTCAACAATGAGCAGTTCTTC.

This clone was observed at least ten times. This chain links TRBV30 with TRBJ2-1; the D gene could be TRBD1 or TRBD2 (5 bases each). Germline assignment: CDR1 GTSNPN and CDR2 SVGIG (reference sequence). Trimming pared 8 bases from V and 0 bases from J, leaving 17 bases between. The CDR3 covers 15 residues. The CDR3 DNA sequence: TGTGCCCTGGGAGAGGGGCTCAGCTCCTACAATGAGCAGTTCTTC. Residues: CALGEGLSSYNEQFF.

The chain employs TRBV4-3 and TRBJ2-7; 10 bases agree with TRBD1. The germline gives CDR1 LGHNA, CDR2 YSLEER. The J segment lost 5 bases and the V segment lost 0 bases, leaving 4 bases of the junction unmatched. There are 15 residues in the CDR3. The CDR3 region is CASSQEWTGGHEQYF. The CDR3 DNA follows: TGCGCCAGCAGCCAAGAATGGACAGGGGGACACGAGCAGTACTTC.

The CDR3 nucleotides are TGTGCCTGGGGTTCTTCCTTCAGAAGCTCTGGAAACACCATATATTTT. This translates into CAWGSSFRSSGNTIYF. The rearrangement joins TRBV30 to TRBJ1-3; no clear D gene. The CDR3 extends over 16 amino acids. Germline V CDR1 and CDR2: GTSNPN, SVGIG (reference sequence). V shed 5 bases and J shed 0 bases, with 17 bases lying between them.

This clone has just one count. J is TRBJ2-2 and V is TRBV30; TRBD2 might be the D (7 bases). Germline CDR1 reads GTSNPN; CDR2 reads SVGIG (reference sequence). This CDR3 is 15 amino acids long. V shed 3 bases and J shed 3 bases, with 14 bases lying between them. The CDR3 DNA reads as TGTGCCTGGAGAATGGGGGGGGCCGACACCGGGGAGCTGTTTTTT. Residues: CAWRMGGADTGELFF.

This sequence joins TRBV5-6 and TRBJ1-2, with D possibly being TRBD1 (5 bases). Germline CDR1 SGHDT, CDR2 YYEEEE. CDR3 size: 14 residues. Trimming shortened V by 2 bases and J by 9 bases, and 17 bases separated the two germline ends. The CDR3 loop reads CASSFQFQGDSYTF. The CDR3 DNA is TGTGCCAGCAGCTTCCAATTCCAGGGTGATAGCTACACCTTC. The full variable domain, completed using reference TRBV5-6 and TRBJ1-2, is DAGVTQSPTHLIKTRGQQVTLRCSPKSGHDTVSWYQQALGQGPQFIFQYYEEEERQRGNFPDRFSGHQFPNYSSELNVNALLLGDSALYLCASSFQFQGDSYTFGSGTRLTVV.

V gene TRBV7-2 combines with J gene TRBJ2-5; D might be TRBD2 (7 bases). Germline values: CDR1 SGHTA, CDR2 FQGNSA. V gave up 5 bases and J gave up 4 bases, with 23 bases separating them. CDR3 length equals 17 residues. CDR3 in DNA: TGTGCCAGCAGCCCAGGACAGAAACGGGGGGAGTTAGAGACCCAGTACTTC. The encoded protein is CASSPGQKRGELETQYF.

The CDR3 loop reads CASSHQRFETSVPGELFF. The CDR3 DNA sequence: TGTGCCAGCAGCCACCAGAGATTCGAGACTAGCGTCCCCGGGGAGCTGTTTTTT. The chain employs TRBV27 and TRBJ2-2; the match to TRBD2 covers 8 bases. V shed 6 bases, J shed 6 bases, and the junction held 18 bases outside the gene matches. Germline values: CDR1 MNHEY, CDR2 SMNVEV (reference sequence). CDR3 length equals 18 residues.

V is TRBV19 and J is TRBJ1-6, with no clear D. V lost 3 bases and J lost 1, with 4 bases in between. The V gene's germline CDR1 is LNHDA and CDR2 SQIVND (reference sequence). This CDR3 is 14 amino acids long. The CDR3 DNA is TGTGCCAGTAGTATTCAATCCTATAATTCACCCCTCCACTTT. Translation gives CASSIQSYNSPLHF. Combining the CDR3 with reference TRBV19 and TRBJ1-6 gives the whole variable domain DGGITQSPKYLFRKEGQNVTLSCEQNLNHDAMYWYRQDPGQGLRLIYYSQIVNDFQKGDIAEGYSVSREKKESFPLTVTSAQKNPTAFYLCASSIQSYNSPLHFGNGTRLTVT.

The chain has TRBV7-3 and TRBJ2-1; TRBD2 matches 13 bases. J lost 4 bases, V lost 3 bases, and 0 bases had no gene match. The length of the CDR3 is 15 residues. CDR1 and CDR2 from the germline V gene are SGHTA and FQGTGA. CDR3 nucleotides: TGTGCCAGCAGCTTGACTAGCGGGGGGTACAATGAGCAGTTCTTC. This codes for CASSLTSGGYNEQFF.

The chain employs TRBV2 and TRBJ1-4; D is ambiguous. Germline V gene sequence: CDR1 SNHLY, CDR2 FYNNEI. The length of the CDR3 is 14 residues. The V end was cut by 3 bases, the J end by 5 bases, with 10 bases between. In DNA form, the CDR3 reads TGTGCCAGCAGTGAGACGGGAAGAAATGAAAAACTGTTTTTT. This translates into CASSETGRNEKLFF.

The chain uses TRBV18 and TRBJ1-4; tentative D call: TRBD1 (5 bases). The CDR3 has 15 residues. The germline CDR1 and CDR2 sequences are KGHSH and LQKENI. V was cut by 2 bases and J by 4 bases, with 11 bases left in between. The CDR3 sequence is CASSPRGRFNEKLFF. CDR3 DNA sequence: TGTGCCAGCTCACCAAGGGGCCGCTTTAATGAAAAACTGTTTTTT.

V gene TRBV6-2 or TRBV6-3 combines with J gene TRBJ1-5; TRBD1 agrees at 8 bases. The CDR3 contains 15 residues. Unmatched junction bases numbered 5, after V lost 5 bases and J lost 2 bases. CDR1 and CDR2 (germline): MNHEY, SVGEGT. Here the CDR3 reads CASSDGQGGNQPQHF. The CDR3, as DNA: TGTGCCAGCAGTGACGGACAGGGAGGCAATCAGCCCCAGCATTTT.

This clone was counted at least ten times. The V call is TRBV12-5, the J call TRBJ2-5; a weak D match, TRBD1 (6 bases). V gave up 1 base and J gave up 7 bases, with 16 bases separating them. The CDR3 has 15 residues. Germline-derived CDR1 and CDR2 are LGHNT and FRNRAP. This chain's CDR3 is CASGLGTTGELTQYF. CDR3 in DNA: TGTGCTAGTGGTTTGGGCACGACAGGCGAGTTGACCCAGTACTTC.

The gene calls are TRBV19 and TRBJ2-3; TRBD2 might be the D (5 bases). Trimming shortened V by 4 bases and J by 2 bases, and 16 bases separated the two germline ends. CDR3 length: 16 amino acids. From germline, CDR1 is LNHDA and CDR2 SQIVND (reference sequence). The CDR3 spells CASSTLMGSDTDTQYF. CDR3 nucleotides: TGTGCCAGTAGTACTCTGATGGGGAGTGACACAGATACGCAGTATTTT.